The clone carrying this TCR beta chain was seen repeatedly, ten times or more. Antigen unknown. This record belongs to a study of T-cell reconstitution after alpha-beta-depleted transplantation in children. Overall study findings and caveats: Recipient T cells and thymic progenitors that survived were the source of the high TCRbeta diversity seen at day 60 in some patients. Several hundred graft clones that had expanded were reportedly the source of alpha-beta T cells about two months after transplant. Counts and diversity of T cells one year after transplant came mostly from newly produced T cells.

Preparation of the TCRbeta library involved a method that used unique molecular identifiers. Each CDR3 protein is one row after TCRdb ran MiXCR on the PCR reads. The sample has some 600,000 distinct CDR3 sequences, 10% to 15% seen once. Trimming took off 9 bases at V and 2 bases at J, with 16 bases between the two ends. The length of the CDR3 is 15 residues. In germline, CDR1 is SNHLY, CDR2 FYNNEI. The sample here was PBMCs, mostly from graft donor cells, taken 360 days after TCRalphabeta/CD19-depleted stem cell transplant. V usage is TRBV2 and J usage is TRBJ2-2; the D gene is possibly TRBD2 (5 bases). This clonotype was sampled from a male patient younger than 18 who had a stem cell transplant for acute myeloid leukemia, so the T cells may come from the graft donor. CDR3: CARRRARGNTGELFF. The CDR3 coding sequence is TGTGCCAGACGAAGGGCCCGGGGAAACACCGGGGAGCTGTTTTTT.